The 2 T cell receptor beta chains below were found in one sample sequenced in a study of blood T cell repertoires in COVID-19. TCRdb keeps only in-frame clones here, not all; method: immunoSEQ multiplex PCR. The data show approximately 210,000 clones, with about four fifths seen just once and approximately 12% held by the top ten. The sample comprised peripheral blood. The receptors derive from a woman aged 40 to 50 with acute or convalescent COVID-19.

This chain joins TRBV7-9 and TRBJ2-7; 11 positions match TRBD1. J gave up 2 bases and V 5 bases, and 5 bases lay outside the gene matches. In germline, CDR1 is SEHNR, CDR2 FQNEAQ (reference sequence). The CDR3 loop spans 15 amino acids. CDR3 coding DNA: TGTGCCAGCAGCGACCCGGGACAGGGGGCCTACGAGCAGTACTTC. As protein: CASSDPGQGAYEQYF.

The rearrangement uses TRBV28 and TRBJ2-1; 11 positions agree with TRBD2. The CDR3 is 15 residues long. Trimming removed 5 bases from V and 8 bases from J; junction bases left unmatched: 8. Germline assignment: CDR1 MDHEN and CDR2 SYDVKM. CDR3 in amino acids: CASSPLLAGAHEQFF. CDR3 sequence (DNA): TGTGCCAGCAGTCCTCTACTAGCGGGAGCCCATGAGCAGTTCTTC.